This TCR beta chain is from a study of T-cell reconstitution after alpha-beta-depleted transplantation in children. The V end lost 4 bases, the J end lost 5 bases, and 3 bases lay between the germline ends. Germline V CDR1 and CDR2: KGHDR, SFDVKD. This CDR3 region has 11 residues. This clonotype has a count of ten or more. A TCRbeta library incorporating unique molecular identifiers was prepared. One entry per CDR3 protein, called by TCRdb with MiXCR from the PCR reads. The sample holds about 640,000 distinct CDR3 sequences, around 17% seen once. The origin of this receptor is a human donor who donated a stem cell graft to a child with acute myeloid leukemia. The starting material was PBMCs from the stem cell graft donor, obtained from the stem cell graft. The chain combines TRBV24-1 with TRBJ2-3; unclear D gene. The CDR3, as DNA: TGTGCCACCAGTGACCGAGATACGCAGTATTTT. Amino acids: CATSDRDTQYF.